What follows describes a single TCR beta chain. Its matching antigen is unknown. TCRdb keeps only in-frame clones here, not all; method: immunoSEQ multiplex PCR. The sample records roughly 250,000 clones, approximately 83% being singletons. The sample belongs to a study of cytomegalovirus exposure and HLA in healthy donors. The overall study: A later analysis reported the roughly 130 validation repertoires used the same platform as the 666 first-cohort repertoires. Broader study findings: The listing of some 170 TCR beta chains classed them as cytomegalovirus-associated. Most TCR sequences were uncommon, yet certain public TCRs appeared in many donors.

The V end lost 2 bases, the J end lost 1 base, and 11 bases lay between the germline ends. The CDR3 runs 15 residues. Germline-derived CDR1 and CDR2 are SGHDN and FVKESK. The source of this sequence is a woman aged 25 to 39 in good health and CMV-seropositive. Sequences were obtained from PBMCs. The rearrangement uses TRBV14 and TRBJ1-1; D might be TRBD1 (6 bases). The CDR3 DNA is TGTGCCAGCAGCCAATGGGACACCAGGAACACTGAAGCTTTCTTT. This sequence encodes CASSQWDTRNTEAFF.